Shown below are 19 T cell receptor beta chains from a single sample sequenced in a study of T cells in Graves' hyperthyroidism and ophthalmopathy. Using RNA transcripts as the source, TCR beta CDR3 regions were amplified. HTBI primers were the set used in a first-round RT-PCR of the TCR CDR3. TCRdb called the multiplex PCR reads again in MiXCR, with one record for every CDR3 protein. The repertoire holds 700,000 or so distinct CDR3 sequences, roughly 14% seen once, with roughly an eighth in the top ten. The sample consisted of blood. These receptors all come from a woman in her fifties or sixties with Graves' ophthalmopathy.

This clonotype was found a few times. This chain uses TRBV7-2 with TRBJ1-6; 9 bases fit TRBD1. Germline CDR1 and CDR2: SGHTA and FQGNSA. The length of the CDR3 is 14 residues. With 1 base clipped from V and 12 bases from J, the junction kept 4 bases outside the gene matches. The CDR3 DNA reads TGTGCCAGCAGCTTAGGGGACAGGGAAAGACCCCTCCACTTT. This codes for CASSLGDRERPLHF.

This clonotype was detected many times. CDR3: CASTWTIIGGEGELFF. CDR3 nucleotide sequence: TGTGCCAGCACCTGGACTATAATCGGGGGAGAGGGGGAGCTGTTTTTT. The gene calls are TRBV6-1 and TRBJ2-2; maybe TRBD2 (6 bases). Germline CDR1 MNHNS, CDR2 SASEGT. The CDR3 extends over 16 amino acids. The V end was cut by 7 bases, the J end by 8 bases, with 23 bases between.

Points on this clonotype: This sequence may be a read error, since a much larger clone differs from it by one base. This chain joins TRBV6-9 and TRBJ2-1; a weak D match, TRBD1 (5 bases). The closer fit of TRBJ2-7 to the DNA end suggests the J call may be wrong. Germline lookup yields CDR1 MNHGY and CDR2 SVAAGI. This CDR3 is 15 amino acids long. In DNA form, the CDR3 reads TGTGCCAGCAGTTTCCGACAGCACTCCTACAATGAGCAGTACTTC. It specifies CASSFRQHSYNEQYF.

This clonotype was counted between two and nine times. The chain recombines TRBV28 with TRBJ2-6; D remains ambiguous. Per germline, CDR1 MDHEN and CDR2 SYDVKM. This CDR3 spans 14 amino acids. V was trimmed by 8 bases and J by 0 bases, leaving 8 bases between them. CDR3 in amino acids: CASHPYSGANVLTF. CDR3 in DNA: TGTGCCAGCCACCCATACTCTGGGGCCAACGTCCTGACTTTC.

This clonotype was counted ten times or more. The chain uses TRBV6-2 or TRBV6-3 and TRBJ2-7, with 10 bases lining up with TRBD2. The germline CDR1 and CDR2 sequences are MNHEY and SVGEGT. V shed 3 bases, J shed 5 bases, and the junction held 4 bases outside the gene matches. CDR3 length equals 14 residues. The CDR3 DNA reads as TGTGCCAGCAGTTATCTAGCGGGAGTCCACGAGCAGTACTTC. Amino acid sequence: CASSYLAGVHEQYF.

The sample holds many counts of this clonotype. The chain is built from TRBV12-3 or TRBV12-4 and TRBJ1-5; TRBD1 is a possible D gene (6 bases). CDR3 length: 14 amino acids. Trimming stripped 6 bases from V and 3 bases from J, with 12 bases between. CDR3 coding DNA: TGTGCCAGCAGGGACGGGACATCCAATCAGCCCCAGCATTTT. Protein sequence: CASRDGTSNQPQHF.

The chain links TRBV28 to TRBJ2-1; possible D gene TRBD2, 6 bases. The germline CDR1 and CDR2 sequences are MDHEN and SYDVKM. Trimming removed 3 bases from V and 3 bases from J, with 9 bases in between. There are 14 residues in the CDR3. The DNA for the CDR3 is TGTGCCAGCAGTTTTACGGGGGACTACAATGAGCAGTTCTTC. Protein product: CASSFTGDYNEQFF.

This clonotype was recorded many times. CDR3 DNA sequence: TGTGCCAGCAGCCAAGTATCAAGCGGGATCACAGATACGCAGTATTTT. This sequence encodes CASSQVSSGITDTQYF. This chain links TRBV3-1 with TRBJ2-3; 7 bases align to TRBD2. The CDR3 loop spans 16 amino acids. J gave up 2 bases and V 1 base, and 6 bases lay outside the gene matches. Germline V gives CDR1 LGHDT, CDR2 YNNKEL (reference sequence).

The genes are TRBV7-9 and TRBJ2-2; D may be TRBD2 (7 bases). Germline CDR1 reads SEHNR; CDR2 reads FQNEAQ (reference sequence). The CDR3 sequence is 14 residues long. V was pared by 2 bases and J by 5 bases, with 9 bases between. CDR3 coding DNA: TGTGCCAGCAGCTTACGGGGGGCGACCGGGGAGCTGTTTTTT. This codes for CASSLRGATGELFF.

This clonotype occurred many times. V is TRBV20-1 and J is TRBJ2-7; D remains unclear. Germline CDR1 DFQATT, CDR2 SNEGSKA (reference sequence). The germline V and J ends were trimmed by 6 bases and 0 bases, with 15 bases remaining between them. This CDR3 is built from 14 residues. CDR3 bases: TGCAGTGCGAGTACAGAAAAGAGCTCCTACGAGCAGTACTTC. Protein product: CSASTEKSSYEQYF.

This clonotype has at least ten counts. The CDR3 here is CASSSGQRDEQYF. The DNA for the CDR3 is TGCGCCAGCAGCTCGGGACAGCGGGACGAGCAGTACTTC. This chain connects TRBV5-1 to TRBJ2-7; TRBD1 is a possible D gene (7 bases). Germline V gene data show CDR1 as SGHRS and CDR2 as YFSETQ. The CDR3 runs to 13 residues. V lost 3 bases and J 5 bases, leaving 12 bases between the germline ends.

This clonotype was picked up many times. This CDR3 is CASSVTGMNTEAFF. CDR3 DNA sequence: TGTGCCAGCAGCGTGACAGGCATGAACACTGAAGCTTTCTTT. The gene calls are TRBV9 and TRBJ1-1; possibly TRBD1 for D (6 bases). The CDR3 has 14 amino acids. V lost 2 bases to trimming and J lost 0 bases, with 8 bases between them. Germline V CDR1 and CDR2: SGDLS, YYNGEE.

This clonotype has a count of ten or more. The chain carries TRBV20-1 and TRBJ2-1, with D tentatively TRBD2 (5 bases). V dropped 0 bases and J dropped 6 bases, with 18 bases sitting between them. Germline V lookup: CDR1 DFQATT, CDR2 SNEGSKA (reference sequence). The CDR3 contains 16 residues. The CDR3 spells CSARDRGSGRFNEQFF. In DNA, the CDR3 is TGCAGTGCTAGAGATCGAGGAAGCGGACGATTCAATGAGCAGTTCTTC.

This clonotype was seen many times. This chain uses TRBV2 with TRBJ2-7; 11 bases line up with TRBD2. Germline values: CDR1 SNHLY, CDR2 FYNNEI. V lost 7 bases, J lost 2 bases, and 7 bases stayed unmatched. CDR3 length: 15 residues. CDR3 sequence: CASIIAGGRTYEQYF. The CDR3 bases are TGTGCCAGCATCATAGCGGGAGGGAGGACCTACGAGCAGTACTTC.

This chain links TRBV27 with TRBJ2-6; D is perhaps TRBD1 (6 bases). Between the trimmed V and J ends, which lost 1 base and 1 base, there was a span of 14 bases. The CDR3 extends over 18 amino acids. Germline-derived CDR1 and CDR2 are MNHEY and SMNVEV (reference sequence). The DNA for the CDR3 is TGTGCCAGCAGTTTATTTCCAGGGGTTGTTTCTGGGGCCAACGTCCTGACTTTC. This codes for CASSLFPGVVSGANVLTF.

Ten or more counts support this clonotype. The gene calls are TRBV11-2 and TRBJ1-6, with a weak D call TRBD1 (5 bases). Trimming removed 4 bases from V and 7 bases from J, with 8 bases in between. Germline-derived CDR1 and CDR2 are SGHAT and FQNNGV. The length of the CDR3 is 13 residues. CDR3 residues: CASSSGGNSPLHF. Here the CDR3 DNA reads TGTGCCAGCAGCTCTGGGGGAAATTCACCCCTCCACTTT.

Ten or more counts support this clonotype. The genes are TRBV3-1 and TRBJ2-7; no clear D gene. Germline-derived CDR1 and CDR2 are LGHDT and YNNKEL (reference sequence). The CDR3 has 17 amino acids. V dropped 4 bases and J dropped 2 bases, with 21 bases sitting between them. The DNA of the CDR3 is TGTGCCAGCAGCCGTAGCCTACAGCCGGCCATCCCCTACGAGCAGTACTTC. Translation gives CASSRSLQPAIPYEQYF.

The CDR3 here is CASRPTSGSIGELFF. In DNA form, the CDR3 reads TGTGCCAGCCGGCCGACTAGCGGGAGTATCGGGGAGCTGTTTTTT. The J gene is TRBJ2-2, the V gene TRBV6-1, with 12 bases that match TRBD2. The CDR3 runs 15 residues. CDR1 and CDR2 from the germline V gene are MNHNS and SASEGT. V lost 8 bases and J lost 7; bases outside the gene matches: 8.

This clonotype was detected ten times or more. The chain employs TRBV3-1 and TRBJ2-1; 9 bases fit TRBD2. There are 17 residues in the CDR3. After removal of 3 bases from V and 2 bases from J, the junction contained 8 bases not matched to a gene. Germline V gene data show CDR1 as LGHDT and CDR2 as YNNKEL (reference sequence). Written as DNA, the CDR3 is TGTGCCAGCAGCCAGAGAGGGACTAGCCATACCTACAATGAGCAGTTCTTC. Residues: CASSQRGTSHTYNEQFF.